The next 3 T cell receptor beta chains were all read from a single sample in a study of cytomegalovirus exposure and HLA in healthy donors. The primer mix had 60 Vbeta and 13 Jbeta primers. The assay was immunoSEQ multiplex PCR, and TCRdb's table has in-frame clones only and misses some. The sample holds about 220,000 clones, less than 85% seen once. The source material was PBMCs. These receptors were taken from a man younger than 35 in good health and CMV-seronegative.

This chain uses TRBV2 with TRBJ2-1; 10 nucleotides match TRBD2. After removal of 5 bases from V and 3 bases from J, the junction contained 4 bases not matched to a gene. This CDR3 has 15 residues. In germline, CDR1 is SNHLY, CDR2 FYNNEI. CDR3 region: CASSSAGGYYNEQFF. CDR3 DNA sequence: TGTGCCAGCAGTTCAGCGGGAGGGTACTACAATGAGCAGTTCTTC.

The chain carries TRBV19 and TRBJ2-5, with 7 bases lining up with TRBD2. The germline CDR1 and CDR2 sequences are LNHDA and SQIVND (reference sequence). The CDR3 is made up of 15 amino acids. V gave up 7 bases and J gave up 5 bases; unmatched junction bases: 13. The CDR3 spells CASTSSEGGEETQYF. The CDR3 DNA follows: TGTGCCAGTACCTCAAGTGAGGGAGGGGAGGAGACCCAGTACTTC.

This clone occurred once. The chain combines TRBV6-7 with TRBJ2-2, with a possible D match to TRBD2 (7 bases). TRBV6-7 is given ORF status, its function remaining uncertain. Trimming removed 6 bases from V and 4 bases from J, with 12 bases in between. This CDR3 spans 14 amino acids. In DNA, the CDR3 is TGTGCCAGCAGCCCTAGGGGGGGCACCGGGGAGCTGTTTTTT. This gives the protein CASSPRGGTGELFF.